A single TCR beta chain is shown here with its context. Its antigen is currently unknown. The CDR3 has 14 residues. With 3 bases removed from V and 4 bases from J, the gap between germline ends came to 11 bases. This specimen comes from a study of T-cell memory formation after mild COVID-19. 5'RACE, which relied on constant-segment primers, yielded TCR alpha and TCR beta cDNA libraries carrying sample barcodes and UMIs. One entry per CDR3 protein results from TCRdb running MiXCR on the 5' RACE reads. The repertoire holds 92,000 or so distinct CDR3 sequences, about 13% seen once, with 25% to 35% in the top ten. Broader study findings: Mainly in CM and EM were contracting CD4+ clones; CD8+ were in EMRA.

Material: PBMCs or a T cell subset sorted from them (not recorded which). The TCR comes from an adult woman who had mild COVID-19 (a few samples of this study predate the infection). Cell type and time point are not known. The V gene is TRBV12-3 or TRBV12-4, the J gene TRBJ2-3; possible D gene TRBD1, 5 bases. The CDR3 spells CASSFEKGPDTQYF. In nucleotides, the CDR3 is TGTGCCAGCAGTTTCGAGAAGGGGCCAGATACGCAGTATTTT.